This entry lists 20 T cell receptor beta chains sequenced from one sample in a study of cytomegalovirus exposure and HLA in healthy donors. The PCR used 60 Vbeta and 13 Jbeta primers. Only in-frame clones appear in the TCRdb table, and some are missing; sequencing was by immunoSEQ multiplex PCR. The table includes roughly 200,000 clones, 79% detected once. Sequenced: PBMCs. The receptors come from a man in his fifties in good health and CMV-seronegative.

The chain combines TRBV7-9 with TRBJ2-5, with TRBD2 identical over 9 bases. The CDR3 consists of 16 residues. Germline V CDR1 and CDR2: SEHNR, FQNEAQ (reference sequence). The J segment lost 5 bases and the V segment lost 2 bases, leaving 9 bases of the junction unmatched. The CDR3 sequence: CASSLSSSGMVETQYF. The CDR3 bases are TGTGCCAGCAGCTTATCGTCTAGCGGGATGGTGGAGACCCAGTACTTC.

This sequence joins TRBV19 and TRBJ2-7; possibly TRBD1 for D (6 bases). The V gene's germline CDR1 is LNHDA and CDR2 SQIVND (reference sequence). This CDR3 is 11 amino acids long. Between the trimmed V and J ends, which lost 6 bases and 4 bases, there was a span of 7 bases. The CDR3: CASSRGYEQYF. The CDR3 DNA reads as TGTGCCAGTAGCAGGGGATACGAGCAGTACTTC. The variable domain in full, completed from reference TRBV19 and TRBJ2-7, reads DGGITQSPKYLFRKEGQNVTLSCEQNLNHDAMYWYRQDPGQGLRLIYYSQIVNDFQKGDIAEGYSVSREKKESFPLTVTSAQKNPTAFYLCASSRGYEQYFGPGTRLTVT.

V usage is TRBV7-9 and J usage is TRBJ1-4; D may be TRBD1 (6 bases). Between the trimmed V and J ends, which lost 4 bases and 9 bases, there was a span of 15 bases. Germline V lookup: CDR1 SEHNR, CDR2 FQNEAQ (reference sequence). The CDR3 contains 14 residues. In DNA, the CDR3 is TGTGCCAGCAGCTCCGGGACACCTGTAAAAAAACTGTTTTTT. It codes for CASSSGTPVKKLFF.

The rearrangement joins TRBV30 to TRBJ2-7, with 8 bases matching TRBD1. The CDR3 contains 12 residues. Per germline, CDR1 GTSNPN and CDR2 SVGIG (reference sequence). Trimming at V came to 7 bases and at J to 4 bases, leaving 6 bases not matched to a gene. Written as DNA, the CDR3 is TGTGCCTCGACAGGGGATATTTACGAGCAGTACTTC. Its protein product is CASTGDIYEQYF.

This chain connects TRBV6-5 to TRBJ2-2; D not resolved. The germline CDR1 and CDR2 sequences are MNHEY and SVGAGI. The V and J ends lost 3 bases and 5 bases respectively, with 10 bases between them. The CDR3 is 14 residues long. The CDR3: CASSYLPATGELFF. The CDR3 region has the DNA TGTGCCAGCAGTTATCTCCCAGCGACCGGGGAGCTGTTTTTT.

V usage is TRBV28 and J usage is TRBJ1-5, with 7 bases aligning to TRBD1. There are 19 residues in the CDR3. Trimming cost V 5 bases and J 0 bases; bases outside gene matches: 16. Germline CDR1 reads MDHEN; CDR2 reads SYDVKM. The chain's CDR3 is CASSPYAGTVKNSNQPQHF. The CDR3 bases are TGTGCCAGCAGTCCCTACGCAGGGACAGTGAAAAATAGCAATCAGCCCCAGCATTTT. Looking up the rest from reference TRBV28 and TRBJ1-5 gives the full variable domain: DVKVTQSSRYLVKRTGEKVFLECVQDMDHENMFWYRQDPGLGLRLIYFSYDVKMKEKGDIPEGYSVSREKKERFSLILESASTNQTSMYLCASSPYAGTVKNSNQPQHFGDGTRLSIL.

This clone was observed once. V gene TRBV10-3 combines with J gene TRBJ2-2; TRBD1 matches 12 bases. CDR1 is ENHRY, CDR2 SYGVKD, per germline. J gave up 6 bases and V 11 bases, and 10 bases lay outside the gene matches. CDR3 length: 15 residues. The CDR3 protein is CASSGGQGASGELFF. In nucleotides, the CDR3 is TGTGCCTCGTCAGGGGGACAGGGGGCCTCCGGGGAGCTGTTTTTT.

V and J are TRBV9 and TRBJ2-7, with TRBD1 as a possible D gene (6 bases). Germline assignment: CDR1 SGDLS and CDR2 YYNGEE. Between the trimmed V and J ends, which lost 4 bases and 0 bases, there was a span of 11 bases. The CDR3 runs 14 residues. The CDR3 DNA reads as TGTGCCAGCAGCCCCGGGACACGCTCCTACGAGCAGTACTTC. It yields the protein CASSPGTRSYEQYF. The variable domain in full, with the rest retrieved from reference TRBV9 and TRBJ2-7, is DSGVTQTPKHLITATGQRVTLRCSPRSGDLSVYWYQQSLDQGLQFLIQYYNGEERAKGNILERFSAQQFPDLHSELNLSSLELGDSALYFCASSPGTRSYEQYFGPGTRLTVT.

This clone has a handful of counts. This chain joins TRBV4-1 and TRBJ2-1; D possibly corresponds to TRBD2 (6 bases). The CDR3 contains 14 residues. Between the trimmed V and J ends, which lost 6 bases and 7 bases, there was a span of 16 bases. Germline assignment: CDR1 MGHRA and CDR2 YSYEKL. CDR3 coding DNA: TGCGCCAGCAGTCGGGAGTATGAGCGTAATGAGCAGTTCTTC. As protein: CASSREYERNEQFF.

The J gene is TRBJ1-1, the V gene TRBV10-1, with 10 bases fitting TRBD1. V lost 5 bases, J lost 11 bases, and 11 bases stayed unmatched. CDR1 is WNHNN, CDR2 SYGVQD, per germline (reference sequence). This CDR3 region has 14 residues. The CDR3 DNA sequence: TGCGCCAGCAGTTCTCCCGGGACAGGGGCCATCGCTTTCTTT. Encoded protein: CASSSPGTGAIAFF.

The rearrangement links TRBV18 to TRBJ2-5; 9 bases fit TRBD2. The germline V gene encodes CDR1 KGHSH and CDR2 LQKENI. CDR3 length: 14 amino acids. V was clipped by 5 bases and J by 6 bases; unmatched bases: 7. CDR3 sequence: CASSSREGIKTQYF. The CDR3 DNA reads TGTGCCAGCTCATCGCGGGAGGGGATAAAGACCCAGTACTTC.

The V and J genes are TRBV4-1 and TRBJ2-1, with D tentatively TRBD2 (5 bases). Germline lookup yields CDR1 MGHRA and CDR2 YSYEKL. CDR3 length: 15 residues. Trimming left V 3 bases short and J 0 bases short, with 9 bases between. The CDR3 DNA reads TGCGCCAGCAGCCATGCTAGCAGCTCCTACAATGAGCAGTTCTTC. It is translated as CASSHASSSYNEQFF.

J is TRBJ1-5 and V is TRBV29-1, with TRBD1 matching 11 bases. The V and J ends lost 6 bases and 1 base, in that order; junction bases with no gene match: 8. Looked up from germline, CDR1 is SQVTM and CDR2 is ANQGSEA. The CDR3 contains 16 residues. The CDR3 nucleotides are TGCAGCGTGTCCGGGACAGGGGGTTCGAGCAATCAGCCCCAGCATTTT. This translates into CSVSGTGGSSNQPQHF.

This clone was observed a few times. The J gene is TRBJ2-7, the V gene TRBV21-1; the table's D call, TRBD1, was not checked against the DNA. TRBV21-1 constitutes a pseudogene. The CDR3 consists of 15 residues. CDR3 in DNA: TGTGCCAGCAGCTTTCGGGACAGTCGAGTCTACGAGCAGTACTTC. It encodes CASSFRDSRVYEQYF.

The chain joins TRBV28 to TRBJ2-1, with TRBD2 identical over 10 bases. Germline V CDR1 and CDR2: MDHEN, SYDVKM. CDR3 length: 15 amino acids. After removal of 4 bases from V and 8 bases from J, the junction contained 8 bases not matched to a gene. CDR3 amino acids: CASSSLAGALDEQFF. In DNA form, the CDR3 reads TGTGCCAGCAGTTCCCTAGCGGGAGCCCTCGATGAGCAGTTCTTC.

The chain joins TRBV9 to TRBJ2-3, with D possibly TRBD1 on 6 matching bases. Germline V gene data show CDR1 as SGDLS and CDR2 as YYNGEE. This CDR3 spans 17 amino acids. V was clipped by 0 bases and J by 0 bases, with 14 bases between them. This chain's CDR3 is CASSVAGQGLSTDTQYF. The DNA of the CDR3 is TGTGCCAGCAGCGTAGCGGGTCAGGGGCTAAGCACAGATACGCAGTATTTT.

This chain joins TRBV12-5 and TRBJ1-1, with D perhaps TRBD1 (6 bases). The V gene lost 1 base and the J gene lost 5 bases, with 14 bases spanning the gap. The germline V gene encodes CDR1 LGHNT and CDR2 FRNRAP. CDR3 length equals 15 residues. The CDR3: CASGLAGGDWTEAFF. The CDR3 bases are TGTGCTAGTGGTTTGGCGGGGGGCGATTGGACTGAAGCTTTCTTT.

This clone was seen more than once but under ten times. The chain combines TRBV29-1 with TRBJ1-2; 8 bases map to TRBD1. The CDR3 spans 13 residues. Trimming took 7 bases from V and 5 from J; bases not matched to a gene: 9. The germline CDR1 and CDR2 sequences are SQVTM and ANQGSEA. The CDR3 DNA reads as TGCAGCGCCGTGACAGGGGCGGCTTATGGCTACACCTTC. It codes for CSAVTGAAYGYTF.

The chain recombines TRBV9 with TRBJ2-1; possible D gene TRBD2, 6 bases. The CDR3 is 15 residues long. Germline V gives CDR1 SGDLS, CDR2 YYNGEE. Trimming cost V 2 bases and J 5 bases, with 14 bases left between them. The DNA of the CDR3 is TGTGCCAGCAGCGTGGAGGGGACCCGCAACAATGAGCAGTTCTTC. Translated: CASSVEGTRNNEQFF. The full variable domain, rest sourced from reference TRBV9 and TRBJ2-1, is DSGVTQTPKHLITATGQRVTLRCSPRSGDLSVYWYQQSLDQGLQFLIQYYNGEERAKGNILERFSAQQFPDLHSELNLSSLELGDSALYFCASSVEGTRNNEQFFGPGTRLTVL.

Regarding this clone: The sample contains more than one DNA sequence encoding this CDR3. The rearrangement joins TRBV28 to TRBJ2-7, with TRBD1 matching over 9 bases. The trim removed 4 bases at V and 2 bases at J, leaving 3 bases unmatched. CDR3 length: 14 residues. The V gene's germline CDR1 is MDHEN and CDR2 SYDVKM. The CDR3 spells CASSSGTGPYEQYF. The CDR3 nucleotides are TGTGCCAGCAGTTCCGGGACAGGGCCCTACGAGCAGTACTTC. The full variable domain, completed using reference TRBV28 and TRBJ2-7, is DVKVTQSSRYLVKRTGEKVFLECVQDMDHENMFWYRQDPGLGLRLIYFSYDVKMKEKGDIPEGYSVSREKKERFSLILESASTNQTSMYLCASSSGTGPYEQYFGPGTRLTVT.